Each of the 21 T cell receptor beta chains below was sequenced from the same sample in a study of cytomegalovirus exposure and HLA in healthy donors. Repertoires were generated with immunoSEQ multiplex PCR, while TCRdb's copy carries only in-frame clones and drops some. The sample records fewer than 90,000 clones, 85% to 95% being singletons. Sequencing was performed on PBMCs. The receptor set was obtained from a woman aged 18 to 35 in good health and CMV-seronegative.

V is TRBV15 and J is TRBJ2-1; a weak D match, TRBD2 (6 bases). The CDR3 contains 16 residues. Germline-derived CDR1 and CDR2 are LNHNV and YYDKDF (reference sequence). The V end was cut by 1 base, the J end by 10 bases, with 20 bases between. CDR3 bases: TGTGCCACCAGCAGAGTGCGGGGAGCGAGGGGTGAGGAGCAGTTCTTC. This codes for CATSRVRGARGEEQFF.

This rearrangement joins TRBV19 to TRBJ1-5, with D possibly TRBD1 on 6 matching bases. The ends were cut back, 2 bases at V and 4 bases at J, with 15 bases in the middle. Germline V CDR1 and CDR2: LNHDA, SQIVND (reference sequence). The CDR3 totals 16 residues. The DNA for the CDR3 is TGTGCCAGTAGTATATGGGGGCCCCTAGGTAATCAGCCCCAGCATTTT. Its protein product is CASSIWGPLGNQPQHF.

CDR3 DNA: TGTGCCAGCAGTTTACCCCACAGCGGGGTACCGGGCACTGAAGCTTTCTTT. Translation gives CASSLPHSGVPGTEAFF. The rearrangement links TRBV27 to TRBJ1-1; no reliable D call. V was cut by 2 bases and J by 4 bases, with 20 bases left in between. From germline, CDR1 is MNHEY and CDR2 SMNVEV (reference sequence). The CDR3 is made up of 17 amino acids.

This chain links TRBV27 with TRBJ2-1, with TRBD1 matching 8 bases. Per germline, CDR1 MNHEY and CDR2 SMNVEV (reference sequence). This CDR3 has 14 residues. V was pared by 5 bases and J by 5 bases, with 5 bases of the junction left unmatched. The DNA for the CDR3 is TGTGCCAGCAGTGCCGTGGGACAGGACAATGAGCAGTTCTTC. Translated, it gives CASSAVGQDNEQFF.

The chain links TRBV7-2 to TRBJ1-1, with no clear D. Trimming took 4 bases from V and 11 from J, leaving 17 bases between them. Germline V gene data show CDR1 as SGHTA and CDR2 as FQGNSA. This CDR3 contains 13 residues. CDR3 bases: TGTGCCAGCAGCTCACAACACGGGGTAGCGGCTTTCTTT. It specifies CASSSQHGVAAFF.

V usage is TRBV2 and J usage is TRBJ2-1; TRBD2 aligns across 9 bases. The CDR3 has 15 residues. Germline CDR1 and CDR2: SNHLY and FYNNEI. The junction had 14 bases not matched to a gene; V was cut back by 10 bases and J by 7 bases. The CDR3, as DNA: TGTGCCACCAGCTTCAGAGCGGGAGGCGTGAATGAGCAGTTCTTC. It is translated as CATSFRAGGVNEQFF. Using reference TRBV2 and TRBJ2-1 for the parts outside the CDR3, the full variable domain is EPEVTQTPSHQVTQMGQEVILRCVPISNHLYFYWYRQILGQKVEFLVSFYNNEISEKSEIFDDQFSVERPDGSNFTLKIRSTKLEDSAMYFCATSFRAGGVNEQFFGPGTRLTVL.

The chain uses TRBV29-1 and TRBJ1-1, with TRBD1 matching 9 bases. This CDR3 has 11 amino acids. Looked up from germline, CDR1 is SQVTM and CDR2 is ANQGSEA. Trimming cost V 7 bases and J 12 bases; bases outside gene matches: 9. The CDR3 DNA sequence: TGCAGCGCTCTCACAGGGGGCTTGACTTTCTTT. Its translation: CSALTGGLTFF. Variable domain in full (rest from reference TRBV29-1 and TRBJ1-1): SAVISQKPSRDICQRGTSLTIQCQVDSQVTMMFWYRQQPGQSLTLIATANQGSEATYESGFVIDKFPISRPNLTFSTLTVSNMSPEDSSIYLCSALTGGLTFFGQGTRLTVV.

The V gene is TRBV28, the J gene TRBJ2-7, with a weak D call TRBD1 (6 bases). The V gene's germline CDR1 is MDHEN and CDR2 SYDVKM. Between the trimmed V and J ends, which lost 7 bases and 3 bases, there was a span of 19 bases. This CDR3 comprises 15 residues. In DNA, the CDR3 is TGTGCCAGCACACCCCCCGGGGACATTTACTACGAGCAGTACTTC. Translation gives CASTPPGDIYYEQYF.

As regards this clone: Other DNA sequences in the sample encode the same CDR3. The chain has TRBV4-1 and TRBJ2-7; D might be TRBD1 (5 bases). The germline gives CDR1 MGHRA, CDR2 YSYEKL. V was pared by 3 bases and J by 3 bases, with 15 bases between. The CDR3 sequence is 15 residues long. CDR3 sequence reads: CASSQEGARDYEQYF. The CDR3 DNA is TGCGCCAGCAGCCAGGAAGGGGCCAGGGACTACGAGCAGTACTTC.

The chain links TRBV6-1 to TRBJ2-7; D possibly corresponds to TRBD1 (6 bases). Germline-derived CDR1 and CDR2 are MNHNS and SASEGT. The CDR3 totals 15 residues. The germline V and J ends were trimmed by 8 bases and 3 bases, with 20 bases remaining between them. The CDR3 loop is CASYAQGSPNYEQYF. CDR3 nucleotide sequence: TGTGCCAGCTATGCACAGGGAAGCCCTAACTACGAGCAGTACTTC.

The chain links TRBV6-1 to TRBJ1-2; D unresolved. This CDR3 is built from 12 residues. The ends were cut back, 3 bases at V and 5 bases at J, with 7 bases in the middle. CDR1 is MNHNS and CDR2 is SASEGT in the germline V gene. The CDR3, as DNA: TGTGCCAGCAGTGACTTGGAGTATGGCTACACCTTC. It translates to CASSDLEYGYTF.

This sequence joins TRBV11-2 and TRBJ2-7, with D perhaps TRBD2 (6 bases). The CDR3 runs to 15 residues. The germline gives CDR1 SGHAT, CDR2 FQNNGV. Deletions cut 1 base from V and 2 bases from J, with 12 bases between. DNA for the CDR3: TGTGCCAGCAGCTTAGCCCTGGGACTCCCCTACGAGCAGTACTTC. The encoded protein is CASSLALGLPYEQYF.

This chain connects TRBV6-5 to TRBJ1-2; D is uncertain. This CDR3 region has 15 residues. Between the trimmed V and J ends, which lost 4 bases and 6 bases, there was a span of 18 bases. Germline V CDR1 and CDR2: MNHEY, SVGAGI. CDR3 protein: CASSSPGANGNGYTF. As DNA, the CDR3 is TGTGCCAGCAGTTCACCGGGCGCCAACGGGAATGGCTACACCTTC.

The rearrangement joins TRBV9 to TRBJ2-3; TRBD2 matches at 7 bases. CDR1 is SGDLS and CDR2 is YYNGEE in the germline V gene. V trimming: 0 bases; J trimming: 3 bases; junction bases outside the gene matches: 4. The CDR3 contains 15 residues. The CDR3 sequence is CASSVGGGATDTQYF. In DNA, the CDR3 is TGTGCCAGCAGCGTAGGCGGGGGTGCTACAGATACGCAGTATTTT.

J is TRBJ1-1 and V is TRBV30; the D gene is possibly TRBD1 (5 bases). The germline CDR1 and CDR2 sequences are GTSNPN and SVGIG (reference sequence). CDR3 size: 15 residues. Trimming left V 3 bases short and J 0 bases short, with 14 bases between. CDR3 sequence (DNA): TGTGCCTGGAGGATCGGTGACAGCCTGAACACTGAAGCTTTCTTT. This codes for CAWRIGDSLNTEAFF.

The chain couples TRBV28 to TRBJ2-3; D unclear. CDR1 is MDHEN, CDR2 SYDVKM, per germline. Trimming cost V 5 bases and J 1 base, with 19 bases left between them. The CDR3 runs 17 residues. For the CDR3, the DNA is TGTGCCAGCAGTATAACCCCAGTGAGGTTAGGCACAGATACGCAGTATTTT. Translation: CASSITPVRLGTDTQYF.

This sequence joins TRBV19 and TRBJ2-3; TRBD2 matches at 8 bases. V shed 4 bases, J shed 2 bases, and the junction held 5 bases outside the gene matches. This CDR3 is 15 amino acids long. CDR1 LNHDA and CDR2 SQIVND come from the germline V gene (reference sequence). The CDR3 here is CASSTGLAPTDTQYF. CDR3 sequence (DNA): TGTGCCAGTAGTACCGGACTAGCACCCACAGATACGCAGTATTTT. Drawing the rest from reference TRBV19 and TRBJ2-3, the complete variable domain is DGGITQSPKYLFRKEGQNVTLSCEQNLNHDAMYWYRQDPGQGLRLIYYSQIVNDFQKGDIAEGYSVSREKKESFPLTVTSAQKNPTAFYLCASSTGLAPTDTQYFGPGTRLTVL.

The chain employs TRBV11-2 and TRBJ2-7; 8 positions match TRBD2. The germline V gene has CDR1 SGHAT and CDR2 FQNNGV. The CDR3 is made up of 15 amino acids. V was pared by 5 bases and J by 3 bases, with 9 bases of the junction left unmatched. The DNA for the CDR3 is TGTGCCAGCAGCCCCACTAGCGGACCCTACTACGAGCAGTACTTC. This translates into CASSPTSGPYYEQYF. The full variable domain, in which reference TRBV11-2 and TRBJ2-7 provide the parts outside the CDR3, is EAGVAQSPRYKIIEKRQSVAFWCNPISGHATLYWYQQILGQGPKLLIQFQNNGVVDDSQLPKDRFSAERLKGVDSTLKIQPAKLEDSAVYLCASSPTSGPYYEQYFGPGTRLTVT.

This clone was seen only once. V and J are TRBV19 and TRBJ1-4, with a possible D match to TRBD1 (6 bases). This CDR3 is built from 15 residues. Between the trimmed V and J ends, which lost 7 bases and 8 bases, there was a span of 20 bases. Germline CDR1 and CDR2: LNHDA and SQIVND (reference sequence). The CDR3 bases are TGTGCCAGTACCCCCAATCTGGGGGCTGTCGAAAAACTGTTTTTT. Residues: CASTPNLGAVEKLFF.

The chain recombines TRBV19 with TRBJ1-1, with D possibly TRBD1 on 5 matching bases. Germline CDR1 is LNHDA and CDR2 is SQIVND (reference sequence). CDR3 length: 14 amino acids. V lost 0 bases and J 7 bases, leaving 12 bases between the germline ends. This CDR3 reads CASSIDHGGSEAFF. CDR3 nucleotide sequence: TGTGCCAGTAGTATAGATCACGGGGGAAGTGAAGCTTTCTTT.

This chain links TRBV6-1 with TRBJ1-1; 7 bases fit TRBD1. The V and J ends lost 4 bases and 7 bases, in that order; junction bases with no gene match: 6. The CDR3 has 13 amino acids. The germline CDR1 and CDR2 sequences are MNHNS and SASEGT. CDR3 DNA sequence: TGTGCCAGCAGTGCTGTTCAGGGGGGTGAAGCTTTCTTT. This encodes CASSAVQGGEAFF.